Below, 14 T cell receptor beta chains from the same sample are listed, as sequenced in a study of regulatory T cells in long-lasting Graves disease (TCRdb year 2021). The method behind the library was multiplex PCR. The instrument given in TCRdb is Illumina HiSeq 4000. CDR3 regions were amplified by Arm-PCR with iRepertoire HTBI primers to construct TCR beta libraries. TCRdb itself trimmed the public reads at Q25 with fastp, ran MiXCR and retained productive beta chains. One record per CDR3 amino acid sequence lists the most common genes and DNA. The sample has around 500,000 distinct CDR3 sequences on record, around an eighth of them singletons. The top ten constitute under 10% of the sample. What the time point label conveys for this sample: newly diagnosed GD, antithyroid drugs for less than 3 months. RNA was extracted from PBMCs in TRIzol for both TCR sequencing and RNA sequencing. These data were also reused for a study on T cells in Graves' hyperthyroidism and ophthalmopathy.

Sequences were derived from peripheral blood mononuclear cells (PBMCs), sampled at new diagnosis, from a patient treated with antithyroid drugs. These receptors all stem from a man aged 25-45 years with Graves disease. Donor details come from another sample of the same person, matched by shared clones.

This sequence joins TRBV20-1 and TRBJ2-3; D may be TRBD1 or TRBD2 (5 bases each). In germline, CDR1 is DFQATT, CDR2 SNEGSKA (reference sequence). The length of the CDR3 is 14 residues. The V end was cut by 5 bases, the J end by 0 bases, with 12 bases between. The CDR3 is CSAGPRDSTDTQYF. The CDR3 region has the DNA TGCAGTGCTGGCCCCCGGGACAGCACAGATACGCAGTATTTT.

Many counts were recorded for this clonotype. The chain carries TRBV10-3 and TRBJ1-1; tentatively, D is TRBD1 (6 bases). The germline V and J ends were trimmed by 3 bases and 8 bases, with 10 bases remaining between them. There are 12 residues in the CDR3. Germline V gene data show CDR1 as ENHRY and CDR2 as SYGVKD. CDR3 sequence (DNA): TGTGCCATCAGTGAACGGGGGCGAGAAGCTTTCTTT. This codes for CAISERGREAFF.

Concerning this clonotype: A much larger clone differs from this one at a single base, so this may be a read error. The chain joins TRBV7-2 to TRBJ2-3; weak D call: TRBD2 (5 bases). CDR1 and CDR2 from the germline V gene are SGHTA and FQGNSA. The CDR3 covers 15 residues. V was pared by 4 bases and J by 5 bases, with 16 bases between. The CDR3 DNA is TGTGCCAGCAGCTCACAGCGGAAGGCGGAAGATACGCAGTATTTT. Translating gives CASSSQRKAEDTQYF.

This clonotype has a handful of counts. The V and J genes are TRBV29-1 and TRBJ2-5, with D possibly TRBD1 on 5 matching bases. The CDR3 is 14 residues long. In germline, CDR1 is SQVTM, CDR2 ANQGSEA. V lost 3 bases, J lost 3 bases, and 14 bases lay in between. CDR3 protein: CSVDFAGAEETQYF. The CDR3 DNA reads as TGCAGCGTTGATTTCGCTGGGGCAGAAGAGACCCAGTACTTC.

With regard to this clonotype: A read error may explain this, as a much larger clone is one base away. CDR3 DNA sequence: TGTGCCAGCAGCCTTCAACACAGTTCCTACGAGCAGTTCTTC. Translated: CASSLQHSSYEQFF. The V gene is TRBV3-1, the J gene TRBJ2-1; D remains unclear. Germline-derived CDR1 and CDR2 are LGHDT and YNNKEL (reference sequence). The CDR3 is made up of 14 amino acids. V lost 4 bases and J 10 bases, leaving 17 bases between the germline ends.

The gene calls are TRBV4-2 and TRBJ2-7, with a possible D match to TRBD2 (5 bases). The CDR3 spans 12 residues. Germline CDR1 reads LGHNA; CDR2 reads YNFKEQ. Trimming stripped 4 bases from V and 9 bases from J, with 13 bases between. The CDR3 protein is CASSPAGNGQYF. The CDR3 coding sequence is TGTGCCAGCAGCCCCGCCGGGAACGGGCAGTACTTC.

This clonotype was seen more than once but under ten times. Here the CDR3 reads CASSLKGPYNEQFF. The DNA of the CDR3 is TGCGCCAGCAGCTTGAAAGGGCCTTACAATGAGCAGTTCTTC. J is TRBJ2-1 and V is TRBV5-1; no firm D call. V gave up 1 base and J gave up 4 bases, with 9 bases separating them. Germline assignment: CDR1 SGHRS and CDR2 YFSETQ. The CDR3 covers 14 residues.

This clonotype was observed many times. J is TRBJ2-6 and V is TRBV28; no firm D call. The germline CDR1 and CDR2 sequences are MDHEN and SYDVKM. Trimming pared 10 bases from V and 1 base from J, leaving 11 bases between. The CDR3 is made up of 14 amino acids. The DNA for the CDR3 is TGTGCCACCACCTCGACGTCTGGGGCCAACGTCCTGACTTTC. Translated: CATTSTSGANVLTF.

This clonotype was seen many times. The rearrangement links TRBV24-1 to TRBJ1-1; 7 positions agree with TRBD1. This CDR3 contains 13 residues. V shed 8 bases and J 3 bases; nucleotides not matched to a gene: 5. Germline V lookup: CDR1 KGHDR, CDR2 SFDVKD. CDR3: CATMAGGHTEAFF. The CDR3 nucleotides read TGTGCCACCATGGCAGGGGGGCACACTGAAGCTTTCTTT.

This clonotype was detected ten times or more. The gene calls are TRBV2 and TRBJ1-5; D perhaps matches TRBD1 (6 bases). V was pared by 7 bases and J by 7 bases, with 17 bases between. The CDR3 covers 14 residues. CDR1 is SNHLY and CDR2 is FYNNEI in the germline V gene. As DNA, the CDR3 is TGTGCCAGCAACCCGGGCGGGGGCTACCAGCCCCAGCATTTT. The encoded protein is CASNPGGGYQPQHF. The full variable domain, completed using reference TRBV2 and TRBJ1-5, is EPEVTQTPSHQVTQMGQEVILRCVPISNHLYFYWYRQILGQKVEFLVSFYNNEISEKSEIFDDQFSVERPDGSNFTLKIRSTKLEDSAMYFCASNPGGGYQPQHFGDGTRLSIL.

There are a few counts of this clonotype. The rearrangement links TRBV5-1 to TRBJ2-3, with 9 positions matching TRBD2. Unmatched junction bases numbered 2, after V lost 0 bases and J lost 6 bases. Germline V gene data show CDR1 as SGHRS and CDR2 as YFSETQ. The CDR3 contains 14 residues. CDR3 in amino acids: CASSLEAGGDTQYF. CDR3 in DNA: TGCGCCAGCAGCTTGGAGGCGGGAGGGGATACGCAGTATTTT.

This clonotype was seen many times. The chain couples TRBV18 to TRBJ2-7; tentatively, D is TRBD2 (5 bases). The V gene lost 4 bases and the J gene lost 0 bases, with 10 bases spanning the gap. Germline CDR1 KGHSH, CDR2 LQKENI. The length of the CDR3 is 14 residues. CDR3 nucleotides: TGTGCCAGCTCACAAACTGGGAGCTCCTACGAGCAGTACTTC. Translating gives CASSQTGSSYEQYF.

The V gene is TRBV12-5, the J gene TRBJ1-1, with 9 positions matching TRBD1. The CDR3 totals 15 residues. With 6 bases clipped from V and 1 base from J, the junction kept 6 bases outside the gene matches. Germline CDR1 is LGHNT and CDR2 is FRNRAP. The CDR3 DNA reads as TGTGCTAGTGGCCCACAGGGGGCGGGGAACACTGAAGCTTTCTTT. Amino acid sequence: CASGPQGAGNTEAFF.

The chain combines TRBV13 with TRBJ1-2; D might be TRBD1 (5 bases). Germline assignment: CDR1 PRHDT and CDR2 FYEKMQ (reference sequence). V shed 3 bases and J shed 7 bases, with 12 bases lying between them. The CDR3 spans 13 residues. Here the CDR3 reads CASSFGRVPGYTF. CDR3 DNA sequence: TGTGCCAGCAGCTTCGGCAGGGTTCCTGGCTACACCTTC.